This T cell receptor (beta chain) was identified during a study of patients and donors after allogeneic stem cell transplantation. One entry per CDR3 protein results from TCRdb running MiXCR on the RT-PCR reads. This table holds tens of thousands of distinct CDR3 sequences, roughly 30% found once. This CDR3 is 17 amino acids long. In germline, CDR1 is LGHNA, CDR2 YNFKEQ. The V gene lost 3 bases and the J gene lost 0 bases, with 15 bases spanning the gap. The source of this sequence is a human donor who was either an allogeneic HSCT recipient or a stem cell or donor lymphocyte infusion donor (not recorded which). It is not recorded whose cells these are; they may come from a transplant donor. The sequencing sample was made of blood, either unsorted or a sorted T cell fraction (not recorded which). The chain couples TRBV4-2 to TRBJ2-1; a possible D gene is TRBD2 (5 bases). The CDR3: CASSQEHSVSSYNEQFF. The CDR3 DNA reads as TGTGCCAGCAGCCAGGAACATAGCGTTAGCTCCTACAATGAGCAGTTCTTC.